A selection of T cell receptor beta chains follows, all from one sample in a study of T cell clonotyping in hematopoietic cell transplantation. Using immunoSEQ multiplex PCR, the repertoire was profiled, and TCRdb retains in-frame clones only, with some absent. Counted here are roughly 80,000 clones, about 96% occurring once; the ten biggest clones make up roughly 1.7%. Sequenced here: peripheral blood mononuclear cells, sampled before stem cell transplant. These receptors were taken from a woman in her forties or fifties with acute myeloid leukemia. Some clones in this sample may be carry-over from other donors' samples. The CDR3 runs from the conserved cysteine through the conserved F or W. The order of the fields is J gene, clone size, CDR3 length, V gene, D gene, CDR3 DNA, CDR3 protein. The D gene is left open where the match is weak. A clone size is listed for some rows: how often the clone was seen (once, few, many), or a class if it is expanded.

TRBJ2-7	-	15	TRBV9	-	TGTGCCAGCAGCGTAGGACTAGATTTCGCCTACGAGCAGTACTTC	CASSVGLDFAYEQYF
TRBJ2-6	-	16	TRBV6-1	-	TGTGCCAGCAGTGAAGCGCGGTGGTCTGGGGCCAACGTCCTGACTTTC	CASSEARWSGANVLTF
TRBJ1-1	-	13	TRBV6-5	-	TGTGCCAGCATGAGAGTCATGAACACTGAAGCTTTCTTT	CASMRVMNTEAFF
TRBJ1-2	once	12	TRBV6-5	-	TGTGCCAGCAGTCGGGCGCGGCAGGGCTACACCTTC	CASSRARQGYTF
TRBJ1-5	-	15	TRBV6-5	TRBD1	TGTGCCAGCAGTAGAGACAGGGGAGGGAATCAGCCCCAGCATTTT	CASSRDRGGNQPQHF
TRBJ1-2	-	13	TRBV6-5	-	TGTGCCAGCAGGGAGAGTGGGTACTATGGCTACACCTTC	CASRESGYYGYTF
TRBJ2-7	-	13	TRBV11-3	-	TGTGCCAGCAGCTTAGACTCAGGCTACGAGCAGTACTTC	CASSLDSGYEQYF
TRBJ2-3	-	13	TRBV14	-	TGTGCCAGCAGCCAACTAGCCGCAGATACGCAGTATTTT	CASSQLAADTQYF
TRBJ1-5	-	14	TRBV21-1	-	TGTGCCGCCACGGTGGGGGGGGGCCATCAGCCCCAGCATTTT	CAATVGGGHQPQHF
TRBJ1-5	-	16	TRBV27	-	TGTGCCAGCAGTTTAGAGGGTCCCGGAGGCAATCAGCCCCAGCATTTT	CASSLEGPGGNQPQHF
TRBJ2-3	-	17	TRBV5-1	TRBD2	TGCGCCAGCAGCTCACGACTAGCGGGAGGTAGCACAGATACGCAGTATTTT	CASSSRLAGGSTDTQYF
TRBJ2-2	-	14	TRBV29-1	-	TGCAGCGTCCCCAAGTTGCAGAACACCGGGGAGCTGTTTTTT	CSVPKLQNTGELFF
TRBJ1-1	-	12	TRBV19	-	TGTGCCAGTAGTATGTCGAACACTGAAGCTTTCTTT	CASSMSNTEAFF
TRBJ2-3	few	16	TRBV7-3	TRBD2	TGTGCCAGCAGTACAGGACTAGCGGGCATCACAGATACGCAGTATTTT	CASSTGLAGITDTQYF
TRBJ2-7	-	11	TRBV2	-	TGTGCCAGCAGGACTGCGTCTGAGCAGTACTTC	CASRTASEQYF
TRBJ2-7	-	13	TRBV29-1	-	TGCAGCGTTGTGGGTTTGGAGTCCTACGAGCAGTACTTC	CSVVGLESYEQYF
TRBJ1-5	-	15	TRBV2	-	TGTGCCAGCAGTGAATGGGGACAAGTAAATCAGCCCCAGCATTTT	CASSEWGQVNQPQHF
TRBJ2-1	-	14	TRBV5-4	-	TGTGCCAGCAGCTTGGATTCGCGGTACAATGAGCAGTTCTTC	CASSLDSRYNEQFF
TRBJ2-5	-	15	TRBV5-4	-	TGTGCCAGCAGCGCAAGCCGGGACACTCAAGAGACCCAGTACTTC	CASSASRDTQETQYF
TRBJ2-7	-	14	TRBV7-2	TRBD1	TGTGCCAGCAGCTTTACAGGGGGGACCTACGAGCAGTACTTC	CASSFTGGTYEQYF
TRBJ1-2	-	17	TRBV7-8	-	TGTGCCAGCAGCTCCAACAGGTTTGGCCGGGTCCCCTATGGCTACACCTTC	CASSSNRFGRVPYGYTF
TRBJ1-1	-	12	TRBV7-8	-	TGTGCCAGCACCCTGCTGAGCACTGAAGCTTTCTTT	CASTLLSTEAFF
TRBJ2-6	-	13	TRBV5-1	-	TGCGCCAGCAGCCTCTCTGGGGCCAACGTCCTGACTTTC	CASSLSGANVLTF
TRBJ2-1	-	13	TRBV2	-	TGTGCCAGCAGTGAAGCGTCGAGGAATGAGCAGTTCTTC	CASSEASRNEQFF
TRBJ1-5	-	14	TRBV6-1	TRBD1	TGTGCCAGCAGCGCCGGGACAGGCAATCAGCCCCAGCATTTT	CASSAGTGNQPQHF
TRBJ1-4	-	17	TRBV6-1	-	TGTGCCAGCAGTGAAGTCTGGCAGGGGTTATTAGGGGAAAAACTGTTTTTT	CASSEVWQGLLGEKLFF
TRBJ2-1	-	16	TRBV7-6	TRBD2	TGTGCCAGCAGCCAGCGGGGACTAGCGGGGGCTTACGAGCAGTTCTTC	CASSQRGLAGAYEQFF
TRBJ1-6	-	16	TRBV2	-	TGTGCCAGCAGTACCGGCGGACAGCGCTATAATTCACCCCTCCACTTT	CASSTGGQRYNSPLHF
TRBJ1-4	-	13	TRBV30	-	TGTGCCTGGACGGACATCGCTAATGAAAAACTGTTTTTT	CAWTDIANEKLFF
TRBJ1-1	-	15	TRBV7-8	-	TGTGCCAGCAGCTTAATGGCAGCCCTGAACACTGAAGCTTTCTTT	CASSLMAALNTEAFF
TRBJ2-7	-	11	TRBV29-1	-	TGCAGCGTTGACCGGGACTACGAGCAGTACTTC	CSVDRDYEQYF
TRBJ1-1	-	14	TRBV2	-	TGTGCCAGCAGTGAAGAGGGGGGGCTCACTGAAGCTTTCTTT	CASSEEGGLTEAFF
TRBJ2-5	-	15	TRBV29-1	-	TGCAGTGGGGAACTTAGACAGGGACTCCAAGAGACCCAGTACTTC	CSGELRQGLQETQYF
TRBJ2-5	-	15	TRBV28	TRBD1	TGTGCCAGCAGTCTACAGACAGGGAACCAAGAGACCCAGTACTTC	CASSLQTGNQETQYF
TRBJ2-3	-	17	TRBV9	-	TGTGCCAGCAGCGAATTAGCAGCCGATTCAAGCACAGATACGCAGTATTTT	CASSELAADSSTDTQYF
TRBJ1-2	-	14	TRBV25-1	-	TGTGCCAGCAGTCCCCGGGGCGAAAACTATGGCTACACCTTC	CASSPRGENYGYTF
TRBJ1-3	-	15	TRBV30	TRBD1	TGTGCCTGGGGTTGGGACAGTTCAACAGGGAACACCATATATTTT	CAWGWDSSTGNTIYF
TRBJ2-2	-	14	TRBV27	-	TGTGCCAGCAGAGTTATTATAAACACCGGGGAGCTGTTTTTT	CASRVIINTGELFF
TRBJ1-2	-	14	TRBV5-1	-	TGCGCCAGCAGCTTGCTGGGGAGGAAGTATGGCTACACCTTC	CASSLLGRKYGYTF